What follows describes a single T cell receptor beta chain. This sample is drawn from a study of T cell responses to AZD1222 COVID-19 vaccine. CDR1 KGHSH and CDR2 LQKENI come from the germline V gene. The CDR3 runs 14 residues. Deletions cut 5 bases from V and 5 bases from J, with 14 bases between. This table comes from immunoSEQ multiplex PCR, and its TCRdb copy is limited to in-frame clones, with some not included. The sample has 120,000 to 150,000 clones; approximately 89% are singletons. This sequence originates from an adult who received the AZD1222 COVID-19 vaccine. The rearrangement links TRBV18 to TRBJ2-3; D is unclear. This material consisted of peripheral blood, taken 28 days after the second AZD1222 dose. Here the CDR3 reads CASSSGPGGDTQYF. CDR3 sequence (DNA): TGTGCCAGCTCATCCGGCCCCGGCGGAGATACGCAGTATTTT.